This T cell receptor (beta chain) was sequenced during a study of T cells in Graves' hyperthyroidism and ophthalmopathy. Trimming took 2 bases from V and 6 from J, leaving 10 bases between them. The CDR3 has 13 residues. Germline V gene lookup returns CDR1 MNHEY and CDR2 SMNVEV (reference sequence). Amplified TCR beta CDR3 regions derived from RNA transcripts. The HTBI primer set was used in a first-round RT-PCR of the TCR CDR3. Each CDR3 protein gets one entry after TCRdb re-called the multiplex PCR reads with MiXCR. The table includes hundreds of thousands of distinct CDR3 sequences, around 22% detected once. This clonotype was recorded many times.

This TCR was sampled from a woman in her twenties or thirties with Graves' ophthalmopathy. Sequenced sample: blood. This sequence joins TRBV27 and TRBJ1-2; TRBD1 might be the D (6 bases). CDR3 nucleotide sequence: TGTGCCAGCAGTTTAAGGGGGGGCCATGGCTACACCTTC. Translated: CASSLRGGHGYTF.